The 31 T cell receptor beta chains below were found in one sample sequenced in a study of T cell responses to AZD1222 COVID-19 vaccine. Generated by immunoSEQ multiplex PCR, the TCRdb table keeps only in-frame clones and is missing some. The top ten hold more than 3% of the sample, which has 90,000 to 150,000 clones, roughly 90% seen once. Sequencing used peripheral blood, obtained on day 0 of AZD1222 vaccination. These receptors originate from an adult in good health.

The gene calls are TRBV20-1 and TRBJ1-2; D possibly corresponds to TRBD1 (6 bases). Germline values: CDR1 DFQATT, CDR2 SNEGSKA (reference sequence). CDR3 length equals 12 residues. V was trimmed by 3 bases and J by 5 bases, leaving 10 bases between them. The CDR3 loop reads CSASEQGYGYTF. The DNA for the CDR3 is TGCAGTGCTAGTGAACAGGGTTATGGCTACACCTTC.

The gene calls are TRBV5-1 and TRBJ1-2; TRBD1 might be the D (5 bases). The CDR3 covers 11 residues. V lost 9 bases, J lost 2 bases, and 8 bases lay in between. Germline CDR1 is SGHRS and CDR2 is YFSETQ. In nucleotides, the CDR3 is TGCGCCACCCGGGGGAACTATGGCTACACCTTC. Amino acids: CATRGNYGYTF.

This sequence joins TRBV18 and TRBJ1-1; no clear D gene. Per the germline V gene, CDR1 is KGHSH and CDR2 is LQKENI. Trimming removed 4 bases at V and 1 base at J, with 13 bases between. The CDR3 length is 15 residues. The CDR3 is CASSRFRVKNTEAFF. DNA for the CDR3: TGTGCCAGCTCACGGTTCCGGGTGAAGAACACTGAAGCTTTCTTT.

The chain recombines TRBV11-2 with TRBJ2-6, with D possibly TRBD1 on 5 matching bases. The CDR3 is made up of 15 amino acids. Per germline, CDR1 SGHAT and CDR2 FQNNGV. With 0 bases removed from V and 4 bases from J, the gap between germline ends came to 7 bases. Here the CDR3 reads CASSLDRAGANVLTF. In nucleotides, the CDR3 is TGTGCCAGCAGCTTAGACAGGGCCGGGGCCAACGTCCTGACTTTC.

This chain joins TRBV7-2 and TRBJ2-3; D is unclear. The CDR3 covers 13 residues. V was cut by 3 bases and J by 3 bases, with 7 bases left in between. The germline CDR1 and CDR2 sequences are SGHTA and FQGNSA. The CDR3 loop is CASSFPPTDTQYF. In DNA form, the CDR3 reads TGTGCCAGCAGCTTTCCGCCTACAGATACGCAGTATTTT.

The rearrangement joins TRBV1 to TRBJ1-3; TRBD1 is taken as the D call from the table, unchecked against the DNA. TRBV1 is listed as a pseudogene. This CDR3 region has 17 residues. CDR3 in amino acids: CTSSHIKTGFLIDTIYF. The CDR3 coding sequence is TGCACCAGCAGCCATATAAAAACAGGGTTTTTAATAGACACCATATATTTT.

The J gene is TRBJ1-2, the V gene TRBV19, with TRBD1 matching 8 bases. This CDR3 is built from 15 residues. V trimming: 0 bases; J trimming: 8 bases; junction bases outside the gene matches: 8. Germline values: CDR1 LNHDA, CDR2 SQIVND (reference sequence). For the CDR3, the DNA is TGTGCCAGTAGTATAGATGGGGAGACAGGGGACGGCTACACCTTC. This encodes CASSIDGETGDGYTF.

The chain is built from TRBV14 and TRBJ1-6; D might be TRBD1 (5 bases). V lost 4 bases to trimming and J lost 0 bases, with 13 bases between them. CDR3 length equals 17 residues. CDR1 is SGHDN and CDR2 is FVKESK in the germline V gene. CDR3 DNA: TGTGCCAGCAGCCCGATGGCAGGGAGCTCCTATAATTCACCCCTCCACTTT. Translating it yields CASSPMAGSSYNSPLHF.

The rearrangement links TRBV6-2 or TRBV6-3 to TRBJ1-2, with 9 nucleotides matching TRBD1. Germline V gene lookup returns CDR1 MNHEY and CDR2 SVGEGT. The CDR3 covers 15 residues. Germline trimming cut 3 bases from V and 5 bases from J; bases unmatched to any gene: 7. As DNA, the CDR3 is TGTGCCAGCAGTTATTTCTCCGGGACAGGGTATGGCTACACCTTC. Translating it yields CASSYFSGTGYGYTF.

J is TRBJ2-7 and V is TRBV5-1; tentative D call: TRBD1 (6 bases). The CDR3 loop spans 13 amino acids. The V and J ends lost 5 bases and 5 bases respectively, with 14 bases between them. Germline CDR1 SGHRS, CDR2 YFSETQ. The CDR3 DNA sequence: TGCGCCAGCAGTCAGCCAGGGGACCACGAGCAGTACTTC. This sequence encodes CASSQPGDHEQYF.

The chain recombines TRBV27 with TRBJ1-2; D gene uncertain. The CDR3 consists of 12 residues. Trimming took off 0 bases at V and 4 bases at J, with 3 bases between the two ends. CDR1 MNHEY and CDR2 SMNVEV come from the germline V gene (reference sequence). The CDR3 reads CASSLSGYGYTF. The CDR3, as DNA: TGTGCCAGCAGTTTATCGGGCTATGGCTACACCTTC.

The V and J genes are TRBV6-5 and TRBJ1-1, with D tentatively TRBD1 (5 bases). The germline V gene encodes CDR1 MNHEY and CDR2 SVGAGI. The CDR3 runs to 15 residues. V lost 2 bases to trimming and J lost 0 bases, with 10 bases between them. The CDR3 region is CASSYEGTLNTEAFF. As DNA, the CDR3 is TGTGCCAGCAGTTACGAGGGGACTTTGAACACTGAAGCTTTCTTT.

The chain carries TRBV5-4 and TRBJ2-7; possible D gene TRBD2, 6 bases. Germline lookup yields CDR1 SGHNT and CDR2 YYREEE (reference sequence). The CDR3 covers 15 residues. V was cut by 0 bases and J by 3 bases, with 13 bases left in between. The chain's CDR3 is CASSLGGDRDYEQYF. In nucleotides, the CDR3 is TGTGCCAGCAGCTTGGGCGGGGATCGGGACTACGAGCAGTACTTC.

Only one count was recorded for this clone. The chain recombines TRBV6-5 with TRBJ1-5; the D is unclear. CDR3 size: 14 residues. Germline assignment: CDR1 MNHEY and CDR2 SVGAGI. V lost 1 base and J 4 bases, leaving 8 bases between the germline ends. In nucleotides, the CDR3 is TGTGCCAGCAGTTACTTAGGCGGAAATCAGCCCCAGCATTTT. The encoded protein is CASSYLGGNQPQHF.

The V gene is TRBV24-1, the J gene TRBJ1-2; 9 bases align to TRBD1. Looked up from germline, CDR1 is KGHDR and CDR2 is SFDVKD. The V gene end was trimmed by 9 bases and the J gene end by 6 bases; junction bases not matched to a gene: 7. The CDR3 has 13 residues. CDR3 amino acids: CATSAGTGHGYTF. The DNA for the CDR3 is TGTGCCACCTCCGCCGGGACAGGGCATGGCTACACCTTC.

This clone was seen a single time. The V and J genes are TRBV5-1 and TRBJ1-1; no definite D call. The CDR3 consists of 12 residues. V was clipped by 0 bases and J by 10 bases, with 10 bases between them. The V gene's germline CDR1 is SGHRS and CDR2 YFSETQ. The CDR3 is CASSLAGEAAFF. In DNA form, the CDR3 reads TGCGCCAGCAGCTTGGCCGGGGAGGCAGCTTTCTTT.

This clone is a singleton in its sample. The chain joins TRBV6-1 to TRBJ2-7; TRBD1 matches 12 bases. CDR3 length: 16 amino acids. With 6 bases clipped from V and 4 bases from J, the junction kept 10 bases outside the gene matches. Germline CDR1 MNHNS, CDR2 SASEGT. DNA for the CDR3: TGTGCCAGCAGGGAACGTGGGGACAGGGGGCCGTACGAGCAGTACTTC. As protein: CASRERGDRGPYEQYF.

Worth noting for this clone: At the DNA level, this CDR3 is encoded by other sequences in the same sample as well. This rearrangement joins TRBV10-3 to TRBJ2-7; 10 bases are shared with TRBD1. Germline trimming cut 4 bases from V and 3 bases from J; bases unmatched to any gene: 0. The CDR3 is 13 amino acids. CDR1 ENHRY and CDR2 SYGVKD come from the germline V gene. The CDR3 region has the DNA TGTGCCATCAGTGGGGACAGGGGCTACGAGCAGTACTTC. Translation: CAISGDRGYEQYF.

This clone was counted between two and nine times. CDR3 bases: TGTGCCAGCTCACCCTCGAACTATGGCTACACCTTC. Protein sequence: CASSPSNYGYTF. This chain connects TRBV18 to TRBJ1-2; unclear D gene. This CDR3 contains 12 residues. Trimming shortened V by 3 bases and J by 2 bases, and 4 bases separated the two germline ends. Germline loops: CDR1 KGHSH, CDR2 LQKENI.

The genes are TRBV27 and TRBJ1-4, with D perhaps matching TRBD1 (6 bases). The length of the CDR3 is 15 residues. The V end lost 5 bases, the J end lost 5 bases, and 15 bases lay between the germline ends. Germline CDR1 is MNHEY and CDR2 is SMNVEV (reference sequence). The CDR3 nucleotides are TGTGCCAGCAGTCCCCGGGGGGCACCAAATGAAAAACTGTTTTTT. Protein: CASSPRGAPNEKLFF.

The CDR3 DNA reads TGTGCCAGTAGGGGGGCACAGGGTGGTAATTCACCCCTCCACTTT. This codes for CASRGAQGGNSPLHF. The J gene is TRBJ1-6, the V gene TRBV19; perhaps TRBD1 as D (6 bases). This CDR3 has 15 amino acids. Per germline, CDR1 LNHDA and CDR2 SQIVND (reference sequence). The ends were cut back, 6 bases at V and 6 bases at J, with 15 bases in the middle.

V is TRBV9 and J is TRBJ2-5; 9 bases align to TRBD1. Per the germline V gene, CDR1 is SGDLS and CDR2 is YYNGEE. The CDR3 length is 15 residues. After removal of 3 bases from V and 4 bases from J, the junction contained 7 bases not matched to a gene. This CDR3 is CASSEDRGPGETQYF. The CDR3 DNA reads TGTGCCAGCAGCGAGGACAGGGGCCCAGGAGAGACCCAGTACTTC. Full variable domain (rest looked up from reference TRBV9 and TRBJ2-5): DSGVTQTPKHLITATGQRVTLRCSPRSGDLSVYWYQQSLDQGLQFLIQYYNGEERAKGNILERFSAQQFPDLHSELNLSSLELGDSALYFCASSEDRGPGETQYFGPGTRLLVL.

The sample holds a few counts of this clone. V and J are TRBV6-2 or TRBV6-3 and TRBJ1-4; D remains ambiguous. The V and J ends lost 0 bases and 8 bases respectively, with 13 bases between them. The CDR3 has 15 amino acids. Germline assignment: CDR1 MNHEY and CDR2 SVGEGT. Here the CDR3 reads CASSYSMGSGEKLFF. CDR3 bases: TGTGCCAGCAGTTACTCTATGGGAAGCGGGGAAAAACTGTTTTTT.

This chain joins TRBV18 and TRBJ1-6; 11 positions agree with TRBD1. The CDR3 consists of 15 residues. V shed 4 bases, J shed 8 bases, and the junction held 4 bases outside the gene matches. Germline values: CDR1 KGHSH, CDR2 LQKENI. The CDR3 is CASSQGQGVYSPLHF. In DNA, the CDR3 is TGTGCCAGCTCACAGGGACAGGGGGTGTATTCACCCCTCCACTTT.

This clone was detected only once. The J gene is TRBJ1-2, the V gene TRBV19; 9 bases map to TRBD1. The germline V gene encodes CDR1 LNHDA and CDR2 SQIVND (reference sequence). The V segment lost 5 bases and the J segment 2 bases; nucleotides outside the gene matches: 12. This CDR3 is 17 amino acids long. The CDR3 spells CASSSTPRDRENYGYTF. In DNA, the CDR3 is TGTGCCAGTAGTTCGACTCCCCGGGACAGGGAAAACTATGGCTACACCTTC.

CDR3: CASSPRVPQGLYLHGYTF. CDR3 nucleotide sequence: TGTGCCAGCAGCCCCCGGGTTCCCCAGGGTCTTTATTTGCATGGCTACACCTTC. The chain employs TRBV7-9 and TRBJ1-2, with D maybe TRBD1 (5 bases). Germline CDR1 reads SEHNR; CDR2 reads FQNEAQ (reference sequence). The V end was cut by 5 bases, the J end by 6 bases, with 28 bases between. This CDR3 spans 18 amino acids.

The chain combines TRBV5-1 with TRBJ2-2; perhaps TRBD1 as D (6 bases). This CDR3 has 16 residues. The V gene's germline CDR1 is SGHRS and CDR2 YFSETQ. Trimming stripped 0 bases from V and 1 base from J, with 10 bases between. In nucleotides, the CDR3 is TGCGCCAGCAGCTTGGCCGAACAGGGGAACACCGGGGAGCTGTTTTTT. This translates into CASSLAEQGNTGELFF.

V usage is TRBV25-1 and J usage is TRBJ1-1; D is perhaps TRBD1 (5 bases). The germline gives CDR1 MGHDK, CDR2 SYGVNS. The germline V and J ends were trimmed by 4 bases and 4 bases, with 10 bases remaining between them. The CDR3 runs 13 residues. This CDR3 is CASSADSLTEAFF. The DNA for the CDR3 is TGTGCCAGCAGTGCCGACAGCCTCACTGAAGCTTTCTTT.

The V and J genes are TRBV7-8 and TRBJ1-1; D is unresolved. The germline V and J ends were trimmed by 0 bases and 0 bases, with 11 bases remaining between them. The germline V gene has CDR1 SGHVS and CDR2 FQNEAQ. The CDR3 extends over 16 amino acids. DNA for the CDR3: TGTGCCAGCAGCTTAGCGCTCGGCAGACTGAACACTGAAGCTTTCTTT. It translates to CASSLALGRLNTEAFF.

The chain combines TRBV30 with TRBJ2-2; 7 nucleotides match TRBD2. Per the germline V gene, CDR1 is GTSNPN and CDR2 is SVGIG (reference sequence). J gave up 3 bases and V 1 base, and 5 bases lay outside the gene matches. The CDR3 totals 15 residues. This CDR3 is CAWSARGEDTGELFF. The CDR3 nucleotides are TGTGCCTGGAGTGCCCGGGGGGAGGACACCGGGGAGCTGTTTTTT.

The chain carries TRBV7-9 and TRBJ2-7, with a tentative D call TRBD2 (5 bases). Germline CDR1 SEHNR, CDR2 FQNEAQ (reference sequence). The CDR3 is made up of 14 amino acids. Trimming pared 2 bases from V and 7 bases from J, leaving 15 bases between. Here the CDR3 DNA reads TGTGCCAGCAGCTTACGCCAGTCTTGGGAGGAGCAGTACTTC. Translated, it gives CASSLRQSWEEQYF.